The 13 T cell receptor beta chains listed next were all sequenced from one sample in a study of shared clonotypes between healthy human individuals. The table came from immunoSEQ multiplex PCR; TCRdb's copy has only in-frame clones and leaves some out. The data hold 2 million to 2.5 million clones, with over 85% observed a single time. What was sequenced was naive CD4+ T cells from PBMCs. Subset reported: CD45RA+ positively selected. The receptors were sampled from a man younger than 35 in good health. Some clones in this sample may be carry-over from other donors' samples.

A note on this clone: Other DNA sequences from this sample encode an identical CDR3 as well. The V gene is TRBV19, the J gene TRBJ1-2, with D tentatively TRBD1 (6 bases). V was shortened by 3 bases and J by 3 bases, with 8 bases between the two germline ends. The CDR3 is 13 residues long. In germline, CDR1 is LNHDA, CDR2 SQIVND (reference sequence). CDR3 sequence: CASSIGTHYGYTF. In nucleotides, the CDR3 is TGTGCCAGTAGTATCGGGACACACTATGGCTACACCTTC.

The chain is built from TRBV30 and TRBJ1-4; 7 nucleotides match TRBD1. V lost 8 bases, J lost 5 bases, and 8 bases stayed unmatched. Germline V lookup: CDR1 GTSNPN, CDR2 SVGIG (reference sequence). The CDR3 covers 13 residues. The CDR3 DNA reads TGTGCCCGGAAAGACAGGGTGAATGAAAAACTGTTTTTT. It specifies CARKDRVNEKLFF.

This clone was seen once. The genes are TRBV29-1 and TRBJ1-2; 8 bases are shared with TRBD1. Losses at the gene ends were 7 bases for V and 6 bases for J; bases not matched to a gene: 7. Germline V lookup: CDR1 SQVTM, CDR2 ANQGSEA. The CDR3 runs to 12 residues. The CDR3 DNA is TGCAGCGGCGGACAGGGCTTTGATGGCTACACCTTC. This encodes CSGGQGFDGYTF.

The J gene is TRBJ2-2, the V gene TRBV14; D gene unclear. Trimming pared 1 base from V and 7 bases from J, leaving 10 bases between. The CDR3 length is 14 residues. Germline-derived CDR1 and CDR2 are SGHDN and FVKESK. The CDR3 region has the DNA TGTGCCAGCAGCCAAGGGTTGGGCGGCGGGGAGCTGTTTTTT. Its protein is CASSQGLGGGELFF.

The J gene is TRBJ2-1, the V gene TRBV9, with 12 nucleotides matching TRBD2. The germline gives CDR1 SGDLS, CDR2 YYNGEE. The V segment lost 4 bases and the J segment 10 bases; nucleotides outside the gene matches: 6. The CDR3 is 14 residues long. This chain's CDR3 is CASSRLAGAGEQFF. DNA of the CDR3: TGTGCCAGCAGCAGACTAGCGGGAGCCGGGGAGCAGTTCTTC.

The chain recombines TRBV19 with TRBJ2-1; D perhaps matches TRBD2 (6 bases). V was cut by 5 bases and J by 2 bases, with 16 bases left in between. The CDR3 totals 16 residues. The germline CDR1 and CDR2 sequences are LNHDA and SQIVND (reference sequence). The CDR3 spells CASSPRLGPPYNEQFF. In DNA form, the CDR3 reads TGTGCCAGTAGTCCCAGACTAGGGCCCCCCTACAATGAGCAGTTCTTC.

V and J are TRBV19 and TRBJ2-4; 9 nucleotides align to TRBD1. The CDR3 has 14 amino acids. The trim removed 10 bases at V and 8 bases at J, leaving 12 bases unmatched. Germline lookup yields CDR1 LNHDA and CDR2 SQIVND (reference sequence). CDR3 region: CATKNRGRTDIQYF. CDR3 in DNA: TGTGCCACGAAGAACAGGGGGCGTACGGACATTCAGTACTTC.

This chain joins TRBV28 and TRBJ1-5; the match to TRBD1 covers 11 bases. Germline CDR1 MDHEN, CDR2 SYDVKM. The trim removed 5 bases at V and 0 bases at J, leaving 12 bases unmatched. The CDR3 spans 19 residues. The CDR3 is CASSADRGRKNGSNQPQHF. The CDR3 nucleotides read TGTGCCAGCAGTGCGGACAGGGGGCGGAAAAACGGTAGCAATCAGCCCCAGCATTTT. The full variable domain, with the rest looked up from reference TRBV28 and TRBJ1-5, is DVKVTQSSRYLVKRTGEKVFLECVQDMDHENMFWYRQDPGLGLRLIYFSYDVKMKEKGDIPEGYSVSREKKERFSLILESASTNQTSMYLCASSADRGRKNGSNQPQHFGDGTRLSIL.

CDR3 residues: CASSEAHWGSLAKNIQYF. The CDR3 bases are TGTGCCAGCAGTGAAGCGCATTGGGGGTCCCTAGCCAAAAACATTCAGTACTTC. The chain recombines TRBV6-1 with TRBJ2-4; D may correspond to TRBD1 or TRBD2 (5 bases each). The V end lost 0 bases, the J end lost 0 bases, and 15 bases lay between the germline ends. Per the germline V gene, CDR1 is MNHNS and CDR2 is SASEGT. This CDR3 has 18 residues.

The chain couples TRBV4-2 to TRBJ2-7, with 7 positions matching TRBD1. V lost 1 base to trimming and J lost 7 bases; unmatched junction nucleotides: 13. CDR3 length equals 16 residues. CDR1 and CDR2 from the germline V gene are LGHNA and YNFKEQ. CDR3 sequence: CASSQGWRQGLEEQYF. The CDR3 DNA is TGTGCCAGCAGCCAAGGGTGGAGACAGGGCTTGGAAGAGCAGTACTTC.

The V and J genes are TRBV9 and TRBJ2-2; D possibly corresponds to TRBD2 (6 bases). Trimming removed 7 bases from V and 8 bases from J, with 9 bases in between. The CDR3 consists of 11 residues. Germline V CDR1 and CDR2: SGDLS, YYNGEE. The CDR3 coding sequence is TGTGCCAGCGCGGGGTATGGGGAGCTGTTTTTT. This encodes CASAGYGELFF.

The CDR3 sequence: CASSPTGGVNTEAFF. Here the CDR3 DNA reads TGTGCCAGCAGCCCCACGGGGGGGGTTAACACTGAAGCTTTCTTT. This rearrangement joins TRBV28 to TRBJ1-1; weak D call: TRBD1 (5 bases). V gave up 6 bases and J gave up 2 bases, with 16 bases separating them. The germline V gene has CDR1 MDHEN and CDR2 SYDVKM. The CDR3 extends over 15 amino acids. The whole variable domain, remainder taken from reference TRBV28 and TRBJ1-1, is DVKVTQSSRYLVKRTGEKVFLECVQDMDHENMFWYRQDPGLGLRLIYFSYDVKMKEKGDIPEGYSVSREKKERFSLILESASTNQTSMYLCASSPTGGVNTEAFFGQGTRLTVV.

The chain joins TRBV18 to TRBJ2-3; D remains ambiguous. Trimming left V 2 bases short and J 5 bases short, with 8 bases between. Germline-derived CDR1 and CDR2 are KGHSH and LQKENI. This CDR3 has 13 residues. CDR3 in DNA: TGTGCCAGCTCACCAAGTTATGAAGATACGCAGTATTTT. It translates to CASSPSYEDTQYF.